The rows below give T cell receptor beta chains drawn from one sample of a study of somatic mutations in cytotoxic T cells in rheumatoid arthritis. Using immunoSEQ multiplex PCR, the repertoire was profiled, and TCRdb retains in-frame clones only, with some absent. The sample carries approximately 10,000 clones, about 90% recorded once. Sequenced material: CD8+ T cells sorted from blood. These receptor sequences come from a woman under 30 with rheumatoid arthritis. Each CDR3 is given with its conserved first and last residue. The order of the fields is J gene, D gene, V gene, clone size, CDR3 DNA, CDR3 protein. A D gene is named only where the DNA matches it firmly. Not all rows give a size; the values are once, few, many and, for expanded clones, a class.

TRBJ1-1 | . | TRBV11-3 | . | TGTGCCAGCAGCTCCTACGGGAACACTGAAGCTTTCTTT | CASSSYGNTEAFF
TRBJ2-1 | . | TRBV11-1 | . | TGTGCCAGCAGCCCCTGGGCGGGATTATACAATGAGCAGTTCTTC | CASSPWAGLYNEQFF
TRBJ2-7 | . | TRBV6-5 | . | TGTGCCAGCAGTTACTCATCGGGACTGATACCTAACGAGCAGTACTTC | CASSYSSGLIPNEQYF
TRBJ2-2 | . | TRBV9 | . | TGTGCCAGCAGCCCCCCGACCGGGAGAAACACCGGGGAGCTGTTTTTT | CASSPPTGRNTGELFF
TRBJ2-1 | . | TRBV19 | . | TGTGCCAGTATGGTGTCGGACAGACCTTACAATGAGCAGTTCTTC | CASMVSDRPYNEQFF
TRBJ2-7 | . | TRBV7-8 | . | TGTGCCAGCAGCTCCGAGGGCCAGGGGATCTACGAGCAGTACTTC | CASSSEGQGIYEQYF
TRBJ1-1 | TRBD1 | TRBV2 | . | TGTGCCAGCAGTGACCCTGGACAGGGCCCGGCTGAAGCTTTCTTT | CASSDPGQGPAEAFF
TRBJ2-7 | . | TRBV19 | . | TGTGCCAGTAGTAACTCCTACGAGCAGTACTTC | CASSNSYEQYF
TRBJ1-1 | . | TRBV13 | . | TGTGCCAGCAGCTTAGAGCCCTCTAACACTGAAGCTTTCTTT | CASSLEPSNTEAFF
TRBJ1-1 | TRBD1 | TRBV5-4 | . | TGTGCCAGCAGCACGGGACAGGGTGCCACTGAAGCTTTCTTT | CASSTGQGATEAFF
TRBJ2-3 | TRBD1 | TRBV5-3 | . | TGTGCCAGAAGCCTCCGGGACAGGACGCAGTATTTT | CARSLRDRTQYF
TRBJ2-1 | . | TRBV2 | . | TGTGCCAGCAAGCGTGAGCAGTTCTTC | CASKREQFF
TRBJ2-3 | TRBD2 | TRBV5-8 | . | TGTGCCAGCAGCTTGGCCCCGGGACTACTATCCCTTAGCACAGATACGCAGTATTTT | CASSLAPGLLSLSTDTQYF
TRBJ2-1 | TRBD1 | TRBV27 | . | TGTGCCAGCAGTTTGGGTCAGGGGGCCCCTTCCTCATACAATGAGCAGTTCTTC | CASSLGQGAPSSYNEQFF
TRBJ1-1 | TRBD1 | TRBV5-4 | . | TGTGCCAGCAGCTCCGGACAGGGGGTCTCGAGCACTGAAGCTTTCTTT | CASSSGQGVSSTEAFF
TRBJ2-2 | . | TRBV28 | . | TGTGCCAGCAGTTTATATATGGGGACACACCCCGCTGGACAAGGGGAGCTGTTTTTT | CASSLYMGTHPAGQGELFF
TRBJ2-7 | . | TRBV28 | . | TGTGCCAGCAGTTTGAATAGCGGAAGCTCCTACGAGCAGTACTTC | CASSLNSGSSYEQYF
TRBJ1-5 | . | TRBV4-1 | . | TGCGCCAGCAGCCAACGCGGGAGGGACATCACCGTGGGCAATCAGCCCCAGCATTTT | CASSQRGRDITVGNQPQHF
TRBJ1-1 | TRBD1 | TRBV15 | . | TGTGCCACCAGCAGAGTCTGGACAGGGAGGGCTTTCTTT | CATSRVWTGRAFF
TRBJ2-3 | TRBD2 | TRBV13 | once | TGTGCCAGCAGCTCTACTAGCGGAAGCACAGATACGCAGTATTTT | CASSSTSGSTDTQYF
TRBJ2-5 | . | TRBV7-9 | once | TGTGCCAGCAGGGGTGAACGACAGGGAGGAAGGGAGACCCAGTACTTC | CASRGERQGGRETQYF
TRBJ1-1 | . | TRBV7-3 | . | TGTGCCAGCAGCGTACAGGGTGGGAACACTGAAGCTTTCTTT | CASSVQGGNTEAFF
TRBJ1-5 | . | TRBV9 | . | TGTGCCAGCAGCGTAGCTGCGGGGGGCCCCGAGCCCCAGCATTTT | CASSVAAGGPEPQHF
TRBJ1-2 | TRBD1 | TRBV4-1 | . | TGCGCCACCTTCCCCGCCCCAGGGGGCACTAACTATGGCTACACCTTC | CATFPAPGGTNYGYTF
TRBJ2-3 | . | TRBV28 | . | TGTGCCAGCAGTTTAGAGTTCGGGACAACTAGCACAGATACGCAGTATTTT | CASSLEFGTTSTDTQYF
TRBJ2-2 | TRBD1 | TRBV5-8 | once | TGTGCCAGCAGCTTAGGGCAGGGGGCAATCACCGGGGAGCTGTTTTTT | CASSLGQGAITGELFF
TRBJ2-7 | TRBD2 | TRBV28 | medium-sized | TGTGCCAGCAGCCCCACTCCGGGGGGTCTCTACGAGCAGTACTTC | CASSPTPGGLYEQYF
TRBJ1-2 | TRBD1 | TRBV27 | . | TGTGCCAGCAGTTGGACAGGGGCCGCGGGCTACACCTTC | CASSWTGAAGYTF
TRBJ2-4 | . | TRBV7-8 | . | TGTGCCAGCAGCCGAGGCTCCGGGGGAAACATTCAGTACTTC | CASSRGSGGNIQYF
TRBJ2-3 | . | TRBV28 | . | TGTGCCAGCATCACTCCCGGGGGTGGGGCAGATACGCAGTATTTT | CASITPGGGADTQYF
TRBJ2-3 | . | TRBV19 | . | TGTGCCAGTAGTGATCGGACTCTGGGAAGCACAGATACGCAGTATTTT | CASSDRTLGSTDTQYF
TRBJ1-5 | . | TRBV9 | . | TGTGCCAGCAGCCCCACTGGGGGGGGAGATCAGCCCCAGCATTTT | CASSPTGGGDQPQHF
TRBJ1-2 | . | TRBV7-2 | . | TGTGCCAGCAGCGAAACAGGGTCTGGCTACACCTTC | CASSETGSGYTF
TRBJ2-5 | . | TRBV4-3 | . | TGCGCCAGCAGCCAAGATAGAAACAGAATAACAGAGACCCAGTACTTC | CASSQDRNRITETQYF
TRBJ1-6 | . | TRBV10-3 | . | TGTGCCATCAGTGGTGATTCCGGGATCAAGAATTCACCCCTCCACTTT | CAISGDSGIKNSPLHF